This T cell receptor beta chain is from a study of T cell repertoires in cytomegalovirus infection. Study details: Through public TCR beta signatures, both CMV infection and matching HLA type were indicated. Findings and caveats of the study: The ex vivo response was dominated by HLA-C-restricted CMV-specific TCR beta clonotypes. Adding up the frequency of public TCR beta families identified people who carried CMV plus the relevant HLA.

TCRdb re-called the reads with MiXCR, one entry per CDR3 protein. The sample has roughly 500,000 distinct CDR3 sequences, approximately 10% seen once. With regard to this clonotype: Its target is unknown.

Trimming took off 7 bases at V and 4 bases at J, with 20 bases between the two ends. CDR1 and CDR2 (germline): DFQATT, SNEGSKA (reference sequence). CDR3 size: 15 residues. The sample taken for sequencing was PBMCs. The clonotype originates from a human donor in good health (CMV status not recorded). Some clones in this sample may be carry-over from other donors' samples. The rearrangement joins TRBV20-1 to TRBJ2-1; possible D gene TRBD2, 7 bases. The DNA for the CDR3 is TGCAGTGGGGCGGGGGCGAAGGGGATATACAATGAGCAGTTCTTC. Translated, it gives CSGAGAKGIYNEQFF.